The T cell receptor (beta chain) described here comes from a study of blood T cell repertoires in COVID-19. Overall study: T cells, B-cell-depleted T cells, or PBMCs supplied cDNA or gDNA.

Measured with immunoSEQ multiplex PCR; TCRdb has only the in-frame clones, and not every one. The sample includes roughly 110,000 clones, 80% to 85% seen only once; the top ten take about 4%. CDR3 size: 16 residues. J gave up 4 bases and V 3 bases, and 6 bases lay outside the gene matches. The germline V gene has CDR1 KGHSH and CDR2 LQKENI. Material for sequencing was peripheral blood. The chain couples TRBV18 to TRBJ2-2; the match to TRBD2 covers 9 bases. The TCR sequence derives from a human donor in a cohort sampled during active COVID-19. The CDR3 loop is CASSPGLAGRTGELFF. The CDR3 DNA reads TGTGCCAGCTCACCGGGGCTAGCGGGACGCACCGGGGAGCTGTTTTTT.